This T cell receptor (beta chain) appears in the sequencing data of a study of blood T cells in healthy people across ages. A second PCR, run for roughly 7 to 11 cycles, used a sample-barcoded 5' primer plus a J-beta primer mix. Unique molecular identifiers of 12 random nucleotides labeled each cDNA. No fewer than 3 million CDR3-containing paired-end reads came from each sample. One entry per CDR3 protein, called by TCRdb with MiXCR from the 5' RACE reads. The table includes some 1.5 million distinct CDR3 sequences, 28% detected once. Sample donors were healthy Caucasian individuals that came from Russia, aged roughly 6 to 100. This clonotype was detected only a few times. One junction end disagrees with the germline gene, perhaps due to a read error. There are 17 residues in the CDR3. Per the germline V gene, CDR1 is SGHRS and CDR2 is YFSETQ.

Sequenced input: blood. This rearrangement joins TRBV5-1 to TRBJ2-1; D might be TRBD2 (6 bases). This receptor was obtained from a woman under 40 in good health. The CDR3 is CTSSHGPARGRSVEQFF. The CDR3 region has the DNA TGCACCAGCAGCCATGGGCCCGCGCGGGGCCGGAGTGTAGAGCAGTTCTTC.